These 25 T cell receptor beta chains originate from one sample sequenced in a study of blood T cell repertoires in COVID-19. Here immunoSEQ multiplex PCR was the method, and the copy in TCRdb shows in-frame clones only, minus some. The sample lists about 73,000 clones, about 88% seen once, with roughly 9.6% in the top ten. Material for sequencing was peripheral blood. These receptors were taken from a man older than 75 with acute or convalescent COVID-19.

This rearrangement joins TRBV6-6 to TRBJ2-1, with 13 bases that match TRBD2. Germline-derived CDR1 and CDR2 are MNHNY and SVGAGI (reference sequence). The J segment lost 7 bases and the V segment lost 6 bases, leaving 6 bases of the junction unmatched. This CDR3 contains 15 residues. DNA of the CDR3: TGTGCCAGCAGCCTCGGACTAGCGGGAGTTAATGAGCAGTTCTTC. This sequence encodes CASSLGLAGVNEQFF.

The sample holds one count of this clone. The chain uses TRBV18 and TRBJ1-2, with 12 bases matching TRBD1. V trimming: 3 bases; J trimming: 8 bases; junction bases outside the gene matches: 1. Germline V gene data show CDR1 as KGHSH and CDR2 as LQKENI. The CDR3 spans 13 residues. Written as DNA, the CDR3 is TGTGCCAGCTCACCCGGGACAGGGGGCGGCTACACCTTC. Translating gives CASSPGTGGGYTF. Full variable domain (missing parts from reference TRBV18 and TRBJ1-2): NAGVMQNPRHLVRRRGQEARLRCSPMKGHSHVYWYRQLPEEGLKFMVYLQKENIIDESGMPKERFSAEFPKEGPSILRIQQVVRGDSAAYFCASSPGTGGGYTFGSGTRLTVV.

Details on this clone: Other DNA sequences in this sample translate to the same CDR3. This chain links TRBV6-2 or TRBV6-3 with TRBJ1-6, with D possibly TRBD1 on 5 matching bases. CDR3 length: 16 residues. Looked up from germline, CDR1 is MNHEY and CDR2 is SVGEGT. The V end was cut by 0 bases, the J end by 7 bases, with 13 bases between. CDR3 residues: CASSYSRAGRNSPLHF. The CDR3 DNA reads TGTGCCAGCAGTTACTCGAGAGCAGGGCGGAATTCACCCCTCCACTTT.

This clone was seen a handful of times. This chain connects TRBV5-1 to TRBJ2-2; a possible D gene is TRBD1 (5 bases). The V end was cut by 0 bases, the J end by 6 bases, with 12 bases between. CDR1 is SGHRS, CDR2 YFSETQ, per germline. This CDR3 is 15 amino acids long. CDR3: CASSLAGSLSGELFF. DNA for the CDR3: TGCGCCAGCAGCTTGGCAGGGTCTTTGTCCGGGGAGCTGTTTTTT.

A word on this clone: The same CDR3 is also encoded by other DNA sequences in this sample. The chain joins TRBV11-2 to TRBJ2-3; perhaps TRBD1 as D (5 bases). CDR3 length: 13 residues. Germline values: CDR1 SGHAT, CDR2 FQNNGV. V shed 0 bases and J shed 5 bases, with 6 bases lying between them. CDR3 sequence: CASSLDRGDTQYF. As DNA, the CDR3 is TGTGCCAGCAGCTTAGATAGGGGAGATACGCAGTATTTT.

The V gene is TRBV19, the J gene TRBJ1-5; D is ambiguous. The CDR3 has 12 residues. The V end lost 7 bases, the J end lost 4 bases, and 8 bases lay between the germline ends. Germline assignment: CDR1 LNHDA and CDR2 SQIVND (reference sequence). Written as DNA, the CDR3 is TGTGCCAGTACAGGCAGGAATCAGCCCCAGCATTTT. Amino acids: CASTGRNQPQHF. The full variable domain, with the rest looked up from reference TRBV19 and TRBJ1-5, is DGGITQSPKYLFRKEGQNVTLSCEQNLNHDAMYWYRQDPGQGLRLIYYSQIVNDFQKGDIAEGYSVSREKKESFPLTVTSAQKNPTAFYLCASTGRNQPQHFGDGTRLSIL.

This clone was counted only a few times. V and J are TRBV11-2 and TRBJ1-6; D is undetermined. The CDR3 spans 19 residues. From germline, CDR1 is SGHAT and CDR2 FQNNGV. V lost 7 bases and J 1 base, leaving 23 bases between the germline ends. As DNA, the CDR3 is TGTGCCAGCACCCGAGCCTCAGAGGTATACCGGTCCTATAATTCACCCCTCCACTTT. Its translation: CASTRASEVYRSYNSPLHF.

The rearrangement joins TRBV30 to TRBJ1-5; D perhaps matches TRBD1 (5 bases). With 0 bases removed from V and 8 bases from J, the gap between germline ends came to 11 bases. Germline assignment: CDR1 GTSNPN and CDR2 SVGIG (reference sequence). The CDR3 is made up of 13 amino acids. CDR3 loop: CAWSVQAGEPQHF. The CDR3 nucleotides are TGTGCCTGGAGTGTACAGGCCGGAGAGCCCCAGCATTTT.

V and J are TRBV5-1 and TRBJ1-2; D uncertain. The CDR3 consists of 14 residues. Trimming cost V 0 bases and J 5 bases, with 11 bases left between them. Germline CDR1 is SGHRS and CDR2 is YFSETQ. The CDR3 DNA reads TGCGCCAGCAGCTTGGCCGGGGTAGAGTATGGCTACACCTTC. Its protein product is CASSLAGVEYGYTF.

A few counts support this clone. This rearrangement joins TRBV3-1 (or the pseudogene TRBV3-2) to TRBJ2-6; 7 nucleotides agree with TRBD1. After removal of 6 bases from V and 2 bases from J, the junction contained 4 bases not matched to a gene. The germline V gene encodes CDR1 LGHDT and CDR2 YNNKEL (reference sequence). The CDR3 totals 15 residues. CDR3 residues: CASRLQGAGANVLTF. The CDR3 bases are TGTGCCAGCAGACTCCAGGGGGCTGGGGCCAACGTCCTGACTTTC.

The rearrangement joins TRBV6-5 to TRBJ2-1; 11 bases map to TRBD2. CDR3 length: 14 residues. In germline, CDR1 is MNHEY, CDR2 SVGAGI. After removal of 11 bases from V and 10 bases from J, the junction contained 13 bases not matched to a gene. CDR3 bases: TGTGCCGGTCAACTAGCGGGAGACGGCGAGGAGCAGTTCTTC. Its protein is CAGQLAGDGEEQFF.

The chain combines TRBV21-1 with TRBJ1-1; TRBD1 reflects the table's D call only, with no check against the DNA. TRBV21-1 is deemed a pseudogene. The CDR3 has 14 residues. CDR3 in DNA: TGTGCCAGCAGGCAGGATTACACTTACACTGAAGCTTTCTTT. Residues: CASRQDYTYTEAFF.

This clone was observed a single time. V and J are TRBV2 and TRBJ2-2; D perhaps matches TRBD1 (5 bases). The CDR3 has 13 amino acids. CDR1 and CDR2 from the germline V gene are SNHLY and FYNNEI. Trimming shortened V by 7 bases and J by 1 base, and 7 bases separated the two germline ends. In nucleotides, the CDR3 is TGTGCCAGCAACAGGCTGAACACCGGGGAGCTGTTTTTT. Its translation is CASNRLNTGELFF.

The rearrangement uses TRBV3-1 (or the pseudogene TRBV3-2) and TRBJ2-2; the D is unclear. Trimming left V 0 bases short and J 2 bases short, with 4 bases between. The CDR3 has 14 amino acids. Germline V gene sequence: CDR1 LGHDT, CDR2 YNNKEL (reference sequence). The CDR3 reads CASSQDINTGELFF. The DNA of the CDR3 is TGTGCCAGCAGCCAAGATATTAACACCGGGGAGCTGTTTTTT.

This chain links TRBV11-2 with TRBJ1-2; D unresolved. Germline V gene sequence: CDR1 SGHAT, CDR2 FQNNGV. The CDR3 sequence is 13 residues long. The germline V and J ends were trimmed by 5 bases and 0 bases, with 7 bases remaining between them. CDR3 bases: TGTGCCAGCAGCCCGCGGGCTAACTATGGCTACACCTTC. Translating gives CASSPRANYGYTF.

The rearrangement uses TRBV2 and TRBJ1-1; D call uncertain. Between the trimmed V and J ends, which lost 9 bases and 8 bases, there was a span of 16 bases. This CDR3 has 12 amino acids. CDR1 and CDR2 (germline): SNHLY, FYNNEI. The CDR3 is CARDRGLAEAFF. Written as DNA, the CDR3 is TGTGCCAGAGATAGAGGGCTGGCCGAAGCTTTCTTT.

The chain has TRBV9 and TRBJ2-2; TRBD2 is a possible D gene (6 bases). Trimming took off 2 bases at V and 1 base at J, with 15 bases between the two ends. CDR1 SGDLS and CDR2 YYNGEE come from the germline V gene. This CDR3 has 17 residues. CDR3 sequence: CASSVQAFGRNTGELFF. DNA for the CDR3: TGTGCCAGCAGCGTCCAAGCCTTCGGGAGGAACACCGGGGAGCTGTTTTTT.

This chain joins TRBV3-1 (or the pseudogene TRBV3-2) and TRBJ1-1; unclear D gene. The germline V and J ends were trimmed by 1 base and 1 base, with 4 bases remaining between them. The CDR3 consists of 13 residues. Germline CDR1 is LGHDT and CDR2 is YNNKEL (reference sequence). The CDR3, as DNA: TGTGCCAGCAGCCAAGGCAGGAACACTGAAGCTTTCTTT. It is translated as CASSQGRNTEAFF.

The chain employs TRBV4-2 and TRBJ2-5; 8 nucleotides agree with TRBD2. V shed 3 bases and J 5 bases; nucleotides not matched to a gene: 5. This CDR3 comprises 14 residues. In germline, CDR1 is LGHNA, CDR2 YNFKEQ. CDR3 nucleotide sequence: TGTGCCAGCAGCCAGGGGACTAGGGGGGAGACCCAGTACTTC. It specifies CASSQGTRGETQYF.

This clone has just one count. The chain has TRBV3-1 (or the pseudogene TRBV3-2) and TRBJ1-2; D is undetermined. CDR1 is LGHDT, CDR2 YNNKEL, per germline (reference sequence). The CDR3 contains 15 residues. Trimming cost V 1 base and J 7 bases, with 16 bases left between them. The CDR3 region is CASSQGGYLLAGYTF. CDR3 DNA sequence: TGTGCCAGCAGCCAAGGAGGATATCTTTTGGCTGGCTACACCTTC.

V is TRBV29-1 and J is TRBJ2-1; 12 bases match TRBD2. Germline CDR1 is SQVTM and CDR2 is ANQGSEA. CDR3 length equals 15 residues. After removal of 6 bases from V and 6 bases from J, the junction contained 9 bases not matched to a gene. The CDR3 reads CSVDGLAGKINEQFF. The CDR3 DNA is TGCAGCGTCGACGGACTAGCGGGGAAGATCAATGAGCAGTTCTTC.

V usage is TRBV7-2 and J usage is TRBJ2-7; 9 nucleotides match TRBD1. Germline CDR1 SGHTA, CDR2 FQGNSA. The V and J ends lost 6 bases and 2 bases, in that order; junction bases with no gene match: 5. The CDR3 length is 14 residues. The CDR3 region is CASRETGGPYEQYF. DNA for the CDR3: TGTGCCAGCAGGGAGACAGGGGGTCCCTACGAGCAGTACTTC.

This clone is a singleton in its sample. The chain combines TRBV5-1 with TRBJ2-1, with 9 bases that match TRBD1. The V segment lost 4 bases and the J segment 7 bases; nucleotides outside the gene matches: 9. Per the germline V gene, CDR1 is SGHRS and CDR2 is YFSETQ. This CDR3 comprises 15 residues. CDR3 DNA: TGCGCCAGCAGCCCCGGGACAGGGAACGGTAATGAGCAGTTCTTC. Translated: CASSPGTGNGNEQFF.

This clone came up once. V and J are TRBV3-1 (or the pseudogene TRBV3-2) and TRBJ2-3, with 13 bases aligning to TRBD2. The CDR3 contains 16 residues. V trimming: 4 bases; J trimming: 8 bases; junction bases outside the gene matches: 9. Germline-derived CDR1 and CDR2 are LGHDT and YNNKEL (reference sequence). CDR3 sequence: CASSPRLAGGRVTQYF. CDR3 DNA sequence: TGTGCCAGCAGCCCTCGACTAGCGGGAGGACGGGTTACGCAGTATTTT.

The chain recombines TRBV2 with TRBJ2-2; TRBD2 matches at 7 bases. CDR1 and CDR2 from the germline V gene are SNHLY and FYNNEI. V trimming: 4 bases; J trimming: 6 bases; junction bases outside the gene matches: 8. The CDR3 has 15 amino acids. CDR3 loop: CASSASGRKPGELFF. CDR3 coding DNA: TGTGCCAGCAGTGCTAGCGGCCGAAAACCCGGGGAGCTGTTTTTT.